This T cell receptor (beta chain) was sequenced during a study of naive and memory T cell subsets. Whole-study results and caveats: Especially in CD8 cells, naive repertoires contained a few larger clonotypes, possibly CD45RA-re-expressing memory cells.

CD8 T cells were positively selected from what remained after CD4 positive selection. Cells stained for CD3, CD4, CD8, CD45RA, CD27 and viability were sorted into four CD45RA/CD27 subsets. The CDR3 has 15 amino acids. Germline CDR1 reads MNHNS; CDR2 reads SASEGT. The germline V and J ends were trimmed by 6 bases and 6 bases, with 21 bases remaining between them. In the case of this clonotype: Its antigen remains unknown.

Both TRBC1 and TRBC2 were covered by a beta constant-region primer of two equimolar oligonucleotides. Ligated cDNA was amplified by four rounds of PCR with nested alpha and beta constant-region primers and SP2. A 12-nucleotide UMI and the SP2 primer were added to the cDNA 3' end by oligonucleotide ligation. TCRdb processed the UMI-ligation and nested PCR reads anew with MiXCR; each CDR3 protein has one entry. The sample lists about 140,000 distinct CDR3 sequences; under 25% were seen once. The chain combines TRBV6-1 with TRBJ2-7; D remains unclear. The sequencing sample was made of naive CD8+ T cells from blood. The sequence was collected from a human donor in good health. The chain's CDR3 is CASSADPGHWFEQYF. The CDR3 region has the DNA TGTGCCAGCAGCGCGGATCCAGGTCACTGGTTCGAGCAGTACTTC.